Listed below are T cell receptor beta chains from one sample, sequenced in a study of shared clonotypes between healthy human individuals. Repertoires were generated with immunoSEQ multiplex PCR, while TCRdb's copy carries only in-frame clones and drops some. Of about 960,000 clones in the sample, less than 85% were seen once. The sequencing sample was made of memory CD4+ T cells sorted from blood. The receptor source for this set is a man younger than 35 in good health. The CDR3 runs from the conserved cysteine through the conserved F or W. Each record gives: clone size, J gene, D gene, V gene, CDR3 DNA, CDR3 protein. D genes are given only for firm matches. Clone size is shown for a subset of rows, as once, few, many or a class of expanded clone.

once	TRBJ2-2	TRBD2	TRBV7-2	TGTGCCAGCACTGTCGTAGGACTAGCCCAAACCGGGGAGCTGTTTTTT	CASTVVGLAQTGELFF
NA	TRBJ2-1	TRBD2	TRBV5-1	TGCGCCAGCAGTCGGACTAGCGGGGGGTCCTACAATGAGCAGTTCTTC	CASSRTSGGSYNEQFF
NA	TRBJ2-7	NA	TRBV21-1	TGTGCCAGCAGCAGAAAGACAGGGCCGGCCTACGAGCAGTACTTC	CASSRKTGPAYEQYF
NA	TRBJ1-2	TRBD1	TRBV28	TGTGCCAGCAGTTACAGGGGATATGGCTACACCTTC	CASSYRGYGYTF
NA	TRBJ2-1	NA	TRBV28	TGTGCCAGCAGTTCTCACTCTTACAATGAGCAGTTCTTC	CASSSHSYNEQFF
NA	TRBJ2-7	TRBD1	TRBV7-9	TGTGCCAGCAGCTTTCTGGGACAGGGGGTTCGCGAGCAGTACTTC	CASSFLGQGVREQYF
NA	TRBJ2-1	TRBD2	TRBV11-3	TGTGCCAGCAGCTTAACCGGGACTACAATAAATGAGCAGTTCTTC	CASSLTGTTINEQFF
NA	TRBJ2-1	TRBD2	TRBV5-4	TGTGCCAGCAGTATGTCTAGCGGGAGTGTTGAGCAGTTCTTC	CASSMSSGSVEQFF
NA	TRBJ2-7	NA	TRBV30	TGTGCCTGGAGTGAGGGAGGCGAGCAGTACTTC	CAWSEGGEQYF
NA	TRBJ1-4	NA	TRBV5-1	TGCGCCAGCAGCACTACGGGACTCCTAGAGGCAACTAATGAAAAACTGTTTTTT	CASSTTGLLEATNEKLFF
NA	TRBJ2-2	NA	TRBV5-1	TGCGCCAGCAGCTTGGGCCAGAACACCGGGGAGCTGTTTTTT	CASSLGQNTGELFF
NA	TRBJ1-1	NA	TRBV30	TGTGCCTGGAGTGTAGGCGGGGGGCAGATCGGCCGGGCTTTCTTT	CAWSVGGGQIGRAFF
few	TRBJ1-1	TRBD1	TRBV10-1	TGCGCCAGCAGCCCCGGGACAGCCTCTACTGAAGCTTTCTTT	CASSPGTASTEAFF
NA	TRBJ2-3	TRBD2	TRBV2	TGTGCCAGCAGTGAAGCTAGGCTAGCGGGGGGCGCAGATACGCAGTATTTT	CASSEARLAGGADTQYF
NA	TRBJ1-5	NA	TRBV7-9	TGTGCCAGCAGCTTAGGAGCTTCCGGGACTCTTAGCAATCAGCCCCAGCATTTT	CASSLGASGTLSNQPQHF
NA	TRBJ2-4	NA	TRBV6-1	TGTGCCAGCAGTGAACGGCCCGAAGGTCTAGCCAAAAACATTCAGTACTTC	CASSERPEGLAKNIQYF
NA	TRBJ2-3	NA	TRBV5-1	TGCGCCAGCAGCTTGGGAACGGTCGGGGCAGATACGCAGTATTTT	CASSLGTVGADTQYF
NA	TRBJ2-7	TRBD2	TRBV9	TGTGCCAGCAGCGTGGGCCCGGGAGGCGAGCAGTACTTC	CASSVGPGGEQYF
NA	TRBJ1-4	TRBD1	TRBV30	TGTGCCTGGAGGCGAAGGGGGCGGGGGAATGAAAAACTGTTTTTT	CAWRRRGRGNEKLFF
NA	TRBJ2-2	NA	TRBV2	TGTGCCAGCAGTGTCGGCAGGAACACCGGGGAGCTGTTTTTT	CASSVGRNTGELFF
NA	TRBJ2-3	NA	TRBV6-1	TGTGCCAGCAGTAATGACAAATTCACAGATACGCAGTATTTT	CASSNDKFTDTQYF
NA	TRBJ1-3	NA	TRBV5-1	TGCGCCAGCAGCGAGGCAGGGTTCGGAAACACCATATATTTT	CASSEAGFGNTIYF
NA	TRBJ2-4	NA	TRBV4-1	TGCGCCAGCAGCTCCCGCTTTGACGCCAAAAACATTCAGTACTTC	CASSSRFDAKNIQYF
NA	TRBJ1-1	NA	TRBV30	TGTGCCTGGACCGTTATCGGGAACACTGAAGCTTTCTTT	CAWTVIGNTEAFF
once	TRBJ1-4	NA	TRBV6-6	TGTGCCAGCAAGGGTTCGACTAATGAAAAACTGTTTTTT	CASKGSTNEKLFF
few	TRBJ2-2	TRBD2	TRBV27	TGTGCCAGCAGTTCTCAGGGACTAGCGGGGGCCACCGGGGAGCTGTTTTTT	CASSSQGLAGATGELFF
NA	TRBJ2-2	TRBD2	TRBV5-8	TGTGCCAGCAGCTCCGGTGGGACTAGCGGGGGAAACACCGGGGAGCTGTTTTTT	CASSSGGTSGGNTGELFF
once	TRBJ2-3	TRBD2	TRBV5-1	TGCGCCAGCAGCTTGGCAGCGGGGGAGAGCGATACGCAGTATTTT	CASSLAAGESDTQYF
NA	TRBJ1-4	TRBD1	TRBV5-1	TGCGCCAGCAGCTCCACAGGGGGCGAGGCTGAAAAACTGTTTTTT	CASSSTGGEAEKLFF
NA	TRBJ2-1	NA	TRBV18	TGTGCCAGCTCACCAGAGATCTACAATGAGCAGTTCTTC	CASSPEIYNEQFF
few	TRBJ1-4	TRBD1	TRBV30	TGTGCCTGGCGTGGACAGGGTGGGACTAATGAAAAACTGTTTTTT	CAWRGQGGTNEKLFF